Below are 26 T cell receptor beta chains sequenced from a single sample in a study of shared clonotypes between healthy human individuals. Naive CD8 cells lacked CD45RO and underwent positive selection for CCR7, leaving out terminally differentiated effector memory CD45RA+ cells. Sequencing used immunoSEQ multiplex PCR; TCRdb keeps in-frame clones, though not all of them. The table lists about 2,100,000 clones, around 93% of them singletons. Specimen: naive CD8+ T cells from PBMCs. The receptor set was obtained from a man aged 18 to 29 in good health. Some clones in this sample may be carry-over from other donors' samples.

J is TRBJ2-5 and V is TRBV30, with D perhaps TRBD1 (5 bases). This CDR3 contains 16 residues. Germline V gives CDR1 GTSNPN, CDR2 SVGIG (reference sequence). V lost 2 bases to trimming and J lost 5 bases, with 21 bases between them. CDR3 in amino acids: CAWSNRQGLLRETQYF. The CDR3 nucleotides are TGTGCCTGGAGTAACCGTCAGGGCCTCCTTCGGGAGACCCAGTACTTC.

Here the CDR3 DNA reads TGTGCCAGCAGCGTAGATTCTGGGGTGAGAAGGGAGCAGTACTTC. The encoded protein is CASSVDSGVRREQYF. The chain carries TRBV9 and TRBJ2-7, with D unclear. The CDR3 is 15 residues long. With 0 bases removed from V and 7 bases from J, the gap between germline ends came to 17 bases. Germline V gene lookup returns CDR1 SGDLS and CDR2 YYNGEE. Based on the CDR3 plus reference TRBV9 and TRBJ2-7, the full variable domain is DSGVTQTPKHLITATGQRVTLRCSPRSGDLSVYWYQQSLDQGLQFLIQYYNGEERAKGNILERFSAQQFPDLHSELNLSSLELGDSALYFCASSVDSGVRREQYFGPGTRLTVT.

The chain recombines TRBV6-5 with TRBJ1-2; D unresolved. Germline V CDR1 and CDR2: MNHEY, SVGAGI. Trimming removed 7 bases from V and 3 bases from J, with 18 bases in between. The CDR3 runs 15 residues. CDR3 protein: CASTESYVRDYGYTF. The CDR3 region has the DNA TGTGCCAGCACCGAATCTTACGTCCGGGACTATGGCTACACCTTC.

This chain joins TRBV2 and TRBJ2-7; D unresolved. This CDR3 region has 13 residues. Germline V lookup: CDR1 SNHLY, CDR2 FYNNEI. V was cut by 6 bases and J by 3 bases, with 12 bases left in between. DNA of the CDR3: TGTGCCAGCAGCCCCCCGACCCACTACGAGCAGTACTTC. It is translated as CASSPPTHYEQYF.

V gene TRBV10-2 combines with J gene TRBJ1-6, with 9 bases aligning to TRBD1. CDR3 length: 13 residues. Trimming removed 7 bases from V and 10 bases from J; junction bases left unmatched: 5. The germline CDR1 and CDR2 sequences are WSHSY and SAAADI. In DNA form, the CDR3 reads TGCGCCAGCACACTGGACAGGGGATCACCCCTCCACTTT. This codes for CASTLDRGSPLHF.

The chain joins TRBV11-2 to TRBJ2-7; D remains unclear. V lost 1 base to trimming and J lost 5 bases, with 6 bases between them. Per germline, CDR1 SGHAT and CDR2 FQNNGV. The CDR3 loop spans 12 amino acids. The CDR3 loop is CASSLGDDEQYF. In nucleotides, the CDR3 is TGTGCCAGCAGCTTAGGAGATGACGAGCAGTACTTC. The full variable domain, with the rest looked up from reference TRBV11-2 and TRBJ2-7, is EAGVAQSPRYKIIEKRQSVAFWCNPISGHATLYWYQQILGQGPKLLIQFQNNGVVDDSQLPKDRFSAERLKGVDSTLKIQPAKLEDSAVYLCASSLGDDEQYFGPGTRLTVT.

This chain links TRBV7-6 with TRBJ1-3; 8 bases map to TRBD1. CDR1 is SGHVS, CDR2 FNYEAQ, per germline. V trimming: 5 bases; J trimming: 12 bases; junction bases outside the gene matches: 9. This CDR3 is built from 13 residues. The CDR3 DNA reads as TGTGCCAGCAGCCGAGGACAGGGAGAGGACATATATTTT. Protein product: CASSRGQGEDIYF.

The V call is TRBV15, the J call TRBJ2-1; 7 nucleotides agree with TRBD1. The V and J ends lost 5 bases and 5 bases, in that order; junction bases with no gene match: 9. Per germline, CDR1 LNHNV and CDR2 YYDKDF (reference sequence). This CDR3 contains 15 residues. The CDR3 sequence: CATSLDRRNNNEQFF. CDR3 DNA sequence: TGTGCCACCAGCCTGGACAGGAGAAATAACAATGAGCAGTTCTTC.

The count of this clone is one. This chain links TRBV30 with TRBJ2-2; TRBD2 matches 7 bases. The V gene end was trimmed by 5 bases and the J gene end by 6 bases; junction bases not matched to a gene: 6. Germline lookup yields CDR1 GTSNPN and CDR2 SVGIG (reference sequence). The CDR3 consists of 13 residues. CDR3 coding DNA: TGTGCCTGGGCCGAGGGGAGGGCCGGGGAGCTGTTTTTT. Residues: CAWAEGRAGELFF.

The J gene is TRBJ1-2, the V gene TRBV9; possible D gene TRBD1, 5 bases. This CDR3 contains 14 residues. The germline V and J ends were trimmed by 6 bases and 4 bases, with 16 bases remaining between them. Germline V gene lookup returns CDR1 SGDLS and CDR2 YYNGEE. CDR3 in DNA: TGTGCCAGCACCCTCGGGGGGGTTTTCTATGGCTACACCTTC. Its protein is CASTLGGVFYGYTF.

V usage is TRBV9 and J usage is TRBJ1-2; 7 bases agree with TRBD1. V shed 3 bases, J shed 2 bases, and the junction held 10 bases outside the gene matches. The CDR3 spans 16 residues. Germline V gives CDR1 SGDLS, CDR2 YYNGEE. CDR3 in DNA: TGTGCCAGCAGCGCCGGGGGCAGGGGGGAGAACTATGGCTACACCTTC. This encodes CASSAGGRGENYGYTF.

This rearrangement joins TRBV10-3 to TRBJ2-1, with D perhaps TRBD2 (7 bases). Germline V gene data show CDR1 as ENHRY and CDR2 as SYGVKD. The CDR3 contains 13 residues. V dropped 7 bases and J dropped 7 bases, with 14 bases sitting between them. CDR3 nucleotide sequence: TGTGCCATCATGGGAGCGGGGACAAATGAGCAGTTCTTC. This codes for CAIMGAGTNEQFF.

The V gene is TRBV4-3, the J gene TRBJ2-1; D gene unclear. CDR3 length: 16 residues. V lost 1 base and J lost 4, with 14 bases in between. Germline V gives CDR1 LGHNA, CDR2 YSLEER. CDR3 DNA sequence: TGCGCCAGCAGCCAAGGGATTGTGTGGATATACAATGAGCAGTTCTTC. Amino acids: CASSQGIVWIYNEQFF.

The chain uses TRBV30 and TRBJ1-1; D might be TRBD1 (6 bases). The CDR3 is 18 residues long. Germline CDR1 is GTSNPN and CDR2 is SVGIG (reference sequence). V shed 3 bases and J shed 0 bases, with 23 bases lying between them. CDR3 sequence (DNA): TGTGCCTGGAGGTCAGGCTTCGGGGCAGGGGACATGAACACTGAAGCTTTCTTT. Its translation is CAWRSGFGAGDMNTEAFF.

The rearrangement joins TRBV27 to TRBJ2-7; 14 bases line up with TRBD2. The CDR3 length is 16 residues. Unmatched junction bases numbered 7, after V lost 5 bases and J lost 4 bases. Germline CDR1 is MNHEY and CDR2 is SMNVEV (reference sequence). CDR3 sequence (DNA): TGTGCCAGCAGTGCCGGGACTAGCGGGAGTCGGTACGAGCAGTACTTC. Protein product: CASSAGTSGSRYEQYF.

This clone was seen just once. The chain recombines TRBV6-6 with TRBJ1-1; 9 nucleotides match TRBD1. Germline CDR1 reads MNHNY; CDR2 reads SVGAGI (reference sequence). This CDR3 is 14 amino acids long. The ends lost 5 bases at V and 4 bases at J; junction bases unmatched: 5. CDR3 amino acids: CASSPDRGATEAFF. The CDR3 region has the DNA TGTGCCAGCAGTCCCGACAGGGGGGCCACTGAAGCTTTCTTT.

Comments on this clone: Other DNA sequences from this sample encode an identical CDR3 as well. This chain connects TRBV19 to TRBJ2-1; unclear D gene. Germline lookup yields CDR1 LNHDA and CDR2 SQIVND (reference sequence). This CDR3 contains 13 residues. The ends were cut back, 1 base at V and 4 bases at J, with 5 bases in the middle. This chain's CDR3 is CASSIAGYNEQFF. As DNA, the CDR3 is TGTGCCAGTAGTATAGCCGGTTACAATGAGCAGTTCTTC.

The chain uses TRBV10-1 and TRBJ2-1, with 9 bases identical to TRBD2. The germline CDR1 and CDR2 sequences are WNHNN and SYGVQD (reference sequence). V trimming: 4 bases; J trimming: 8 bases; junction bases outside the gene matches: 15. This CDR3 contains 17 residues. The CDR3 DNA sequence: TGCGCCAGCAGTGCTCTAGCGGGGACGTCCCCGGGGGATGAGCAGTTCTTC. Protein product: CASSALAGTSPGDEQFF.

The gene calls are TRBV7-7 and TRBJ2-3; D remains ambiguous. V gave up 5 bases and J gave up 6 bases, with 15 bases separating them. Germline V CDR1 and CDR2: SSHAT, FNYEAQ (reference sequence). The CDR3 consists of 14 residues. This CDR3 is CASSPDRALDTQYF. The CDR3 coding sequence is TGTGCCAGCAGCCCCGATAGGGCTTTGGATACGCAGTATTTT.

Here the CDR3 DNA reads TGTGCCAGCAGGGCTTCTGAGGGGACCCAGTACTTC. Protein sequence: CASRASEGTQYF. The rearrangement links TRBV27 to TRBJ2-5; D might be TRBD2 (5 bases). The CDR3 is 12 residues long. CDR1 MNHEY and CDR2 SMNVEV come from the germline V gene (reference sequence). Trimming removed 6 bases from V and 7 bases from J, with 12 bases in between.

The chain combines TRBV7-3 with TRBJ1-1; 9 bases are shared with TRBD1. Germline V CDR1 and CDR2: SGHTA, FQGTGA. The CDR3 covers 14 residues. V dropped 5 bases and J dropped 5; count of bases not matched to a gene: 6. The CDR3 region is CASSPRQGGTEAFF. As DNA, the CDR3 is TGTGCCAGCAGCCCGAGACAGGGGGGGACTGAAGCTTTCTTT.

CDR3 loop: CAAAARTGELFF. The DNA for the CDR3 is TGTGCGGCAGCCGCCCGCACCGGGGAGCTGTTTTTT. The rearrangement uses TRBV7-6 and TRBJ2-2; no firm D call. The CDR3 is made up of 12 amino acids. Germline CDR1 reads SGHVS; CDR2 reads FNYEAQ.

This clone was detected a few times. V is TRBV7-9 and J is TRBJ1-4; D is unclear. This CDR3 region has 15 residues. CDR1 SEHNR and CDR2 FQNEAQ come from the germline V gene (reference sequence). Trimming pared 2 bases from V and 6 bases from J, leaving 13 bases between. CDR3 protein: CASSLTPSADEKLFF. The CDR3 nucleotides read TGTGCCAGCAGCTTAACCCCTAGCGCGGATGAAAAACTGTTTTTT.

Here the CDR3 reads CASSPWARRLNTGELFF. The CDR3 coding sequence is TGCGCCAGCAGCCCCTGGGCCCGGAGATTGAACACCGGGGAGCTGTTTTTT. This chain uses TRBV10-1 with TRBJ2-2; D remains unclear. Trimming removed 6 bases from V and 1 base from J, with 18 bases in between. CDR1 and CDR2 (germline): WNHNN, SYGVQD (reference sequence). The CDR3 consists of 17 residues.

V usage is TRBV9 and J usage is TRBJ2-5, with 9 bases that match TRBD1. The CDR3 length is 15 residues. Losses at the gene ends were 3 bases for V and 4 bases for J; bases not matched to a gene: 7. Germline-derived CDR1 and CDR2 are SGDLS and YYNGEE. The CDR3 protein is CASSGPTQGAETQYF. In DNA, the CDR3 is TGTGCCAGCAGCGGGCCTACACAGGGGGCAGAGACCCAGTACTTC.

The J gene is TRBJ2-3, the V gene TRBV6-1; a possible D gene is TRBD2 (6 bases). The ends were cut back, 3 bases at V and 0 bases at J, with 13 bases in the middle. The CDR3 is 16 amino acids. CDR1 is MNHNS, CDR2 SASEGT, per germline. The CDR3 spells CASSDLAGPSTDTQYF. The CDR3 nucleotides are TGTGCCAGCAGTGATTTGGCGGGACCTAGCACAGATACGCAGTATTTT.